These T cell receptor beta chains were read from a single sample in a study of T-cell reconstitution after alpha-beta-depleted transplantation in children. A single record per CDR3 protein comes from TCRdb applying MiXCR to the PCR reads. Of about 72,000 distinct CDR3 sequences in the sample, about 6.7% were seen once. The sample in question was PBMCs from the stem cell graft donor, obtained from the stem cell graft. Receptors were obtained from a human donor who donated a stem cell graft to a child with acute lymphoblastic leukemia. The CDR3 runs from the conserved cysteine through the conserved F or W. A D gene is named only where the DNA matches it firmly. Clone sizes are given selectively: once, few, many, or a class where the clone is expanded.

D gene: .; clone size: few; J gene: TRBJ1-2; V gene: TRBV4-1; CDR3 DNA: TGCGCCAGCAGCGGATTCAGCGGGTATGGCTACACCTTT; CDR3 protein: CASSGFSGYGYTF
D gene: .; clone size: .; J gene: TRBJ1-1; V gene: TRBV21-1; CDR3 DNA: TGTGCCAGCAGCAAATTAATAGGGGGCACTGAAGCTTTCTTT; CDR3 protein: CASSKLIGGTEAFF
D gene: .; clone size: .; J gene: TRBJ1-1; V gene: TRBV12-3/TRBV12-4; CDR3 DNA: TGTGCCAGCAGTTCCCTCAGGACAAAGAACACTGAAGCTTTCTTT; CDR3 protein: CASSSLRTKNTEAFF
D gene: TRBD1; clone size: many; J gene: TRBJ2-2; V gene: TRBV7-2; CDR3 DNA: TGTGCCAGCACCCTACAGGGGAGAAGGTCCGGGGAGCTGTTTTTT; CDR3 protein: CASTLQGRRSGELFF
D gene: .; clone size: many; J gene: TRBJ1-4; V gene: TRBV12-3/TRBV12-4; CDR3 DNA: TGTGCCAGCAGTTCCCGTTTCCATGAAAAACTGTTTTTT; CDR3 protein: CASSSRFHEKLFF
D gene: .; clone size: many; J gene: TRBJ1-2; V gene: TRBV7-3; CDR3 DNA: TGTGCCAGCAGCTTAACGCGGACGGTTCGTGGCTATGGCTACACCTTC; CDR3 protein: CASSLTRTVRGYGYTF
D gene: .; clone size: many; J gene: TRBJ1-3; V gene: TRBV29-1; CDR3 DNA: TGCAGCGTTGAGGTGGGGAATGGAAACACCATATATTTT; CDR3 protein: CSVEVGNGNTIYF
D gene: .; clone size: many; J gene: TRBJ1-5; V gene: TRBV27; CDR3 DNA: TGTGCCAGCAGTTTCTCTCAGGGGAGGCAGCCCCAGCATTTT; CDR3 protein: CASSFSQGRQPQHF
D gene: .; clone size: few; J gene: TRBJ2-7; V gene: TRBV7-9; CDR3 DNA: TGTGCCAGCAGCTCGACCCGGGGATACGAGCAGTACTTC; CDR3 protein: CASSSTRGYEQYF
D gene: .; clone size: many; J gene: TRBJ1-1; V gene: TRBV19; CDR3 DNA: TGTGCCAGTAGTATAGTGGCACAGTCGAACACTGAAGCTTTCTTT; CDR3 protein: CASSIVAQSNTEAFF
D gene: .; clone size: many; J gene: TRBJ2-3; V gene: TRBV5-4; CDR3 DNA: TGTGCCAGCAGCTTGTCCGGAGTGACAGATACGCAGTATTTT; CDR3 protein: CASSLSGVTDTQYF
D gene: TRBD1; clone size: many; J gene: TRBJ1-2; V gene: TRBV24-1; CDR3 DNA: TGTGCCACCAGTGATTACGGACAGGGGGCTGTCTACACCTTC; CDR3 protein: CATSDYGQGAVYTF
D gene: .; clone size: many; J gene: TRBJ2-2; V gene: TRBV2; CDR3 DNA: TGTGCCAGCAGTGAATGGGCAGGGCCGAGCTACACCGGGGAGCTGTTTTTT; CDR3 protein: CASSEWAGPSYTGELFF
D gene: .; clone size: many; J gene: TRBJ2-2; V gene: TRBV5-1; CDR3 DNA: TGCGCCAGCAGCTTGGACAGGGCATTTGGCGGGGAGCTGTTTTTT; CDR3 protein: CASSLDRAFGGELFF
D gene: .; clone size: few; J gene: TRBJ2-1; V gene: TRBV7-9; CDR3 DNA: TGTGCCAGCAGCTTAGTCGCGAGTGATGAGCAGTTCTTC; CDR3 protein: CASSLVASDEQFF
D gene: TRBD2; clone size: .; J gene: TRBJ2-1; V gene: TRBV24-1; CDR3 DNA: TGTGCCACCAGTGATACACCACGCTATCGACGCGGGGGGGCTTTCTACGAGCAGTTCTTC; CDR3 protein: CATSDTPRYRRGGAFYEQFF
D gene: .; clone size: many; J gene: TRBJ1-1; V gene: TRBV28; CDR3 DNA: TGTGCCAGCAGCCCCGACTACTTCGGGGCTTTCTTT; CDR3 protein: CASSPDYFGAFF
D gene: TRBD1; clone size: few; J gene: TRBJ1-2; V gene: TRBV2; CDR3 DNA: TGTGCCAGCAGTGCGGGGACAGGGACCACTAACTATGGCTACACCTTC; CDR3 protein: CASSAGTGTTNYGYTF
D gene: .; clone size: few; J gene: TRBJ2-1; V gene: TRBV1; CDR3 DNA: TGCACCAGCAGCCGTTTACAGGGACCCGGCTCCTACAATGAGCAGTTCTTC; CDR3 protein: CTSSRLQGPGSYNEQFF
D gene: .; clone size: .; J gene: TRBJ1-2; V gene: TRBV5-1; CDR3 DNA: TGCGCCAGCAGCTTGGATGGCCAGGGCGCCTATGGCTACACCTTC; CDR3 protein: CASSLDGQGAYGYTF
D gene: TRBD1; clone size: many; J gene: TRBJ1-1; V gene: TRBV19; CDR3 DNA: TGTGCCAGTAGTGCGACAGGGGCAACTGAAGCTTTCTTT; CDR3 protein: CASSATGATEAFF
D gene: .; clone size: .; J gene: TRBJ2-3; V gene: TRBV5-1; CDR3 DNA: TGCGCCAGCACCTCCACCGGGGGACTAGATACGCAGTATTTT; CDR3 protein: CASTSTGGLDTQYF
D gene: TRBD2; clone size: many; J gene: TRBJ2-7; V gene: TRBV20-1; CDR3 DNA: TGCAGTGCGGTTAGCGGGAGGGCCGTTTACGAGCAGTACTTC; CDR3 protein: CSAVSGRAVYEQYF
D gene: .; clone size: .; J gene: TRBJ1-1; V gene: TRBV20-1; CDR3 DNA: TGCAGTGCCGAAAGGGACCTGAACACTGAAGCTTTCTTT; CDR3 protein: CSAERDLNTEAFF
D gene: .; clone size: few; J gene: TRBJ2-7; V gene: TRBV3-1; CDR3 DNA: TGTGCCAGCAGCCAAGGGGGTGGGGAAAGCTACGAGCAGTACTTC; CDR3 protein: CASSQGGGESYEQYF
D gene: .; clone size: many; J gene: TRBJ1-1; V gene: TRBV20-1; CDR3 DNA: TGCAGTGCCCGTCCCATCACTGAAGCTTTCTTT; CDR3 protein: CSARPITEAFF
D gene: .; clone size: many; J gene: TRBJ1-1; V gene: TRBV5-1; CDR3 DNA: TGCGCCAGCAGCTTGGTATCCACTGAAGCTTTCTTT; CDR3 protein: CASSLVSTEAFF
D gene: .; clone size: many; J gene: TRBJ1-1; V gene: TRBV29-1; CDR3 DNA: TGCAGCGTTGGACGGGACGTCACTGAAGCTTTCTTT; CDR3 protein: CSVGRDVTEAFF
D gene: TRBD1; clone size: .; J gene: TRBJ2-1; V gene: TRBV10-3; CDR3 DNA: TGTGCCATCAGTGGTCCGGGACAGGGAACTAAGACGCCCTACAATGAGCAGTTCTTC; CDR3 protein: CAISGPGQGTKTPYNEQFF
D gene: .; clone size: few; J gene: TRBJ2-5; V gene: TRBV5-1; CDR3 DNA: TGCGCCAGCAGCTTGTACGGGGAACAAGAGACCCAGTACTTC; CDR3 protein: CASSLYGEQETQYF